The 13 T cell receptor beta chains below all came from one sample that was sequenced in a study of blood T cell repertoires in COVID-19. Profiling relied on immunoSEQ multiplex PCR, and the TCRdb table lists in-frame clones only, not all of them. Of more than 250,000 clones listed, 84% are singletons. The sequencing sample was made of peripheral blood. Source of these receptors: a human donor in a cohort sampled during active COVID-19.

CDR3 in amino acids: CASSLVSGELFF. Written as DNA, the CDR3 is TGTGCCAGCAGCCTGGTCAGCGGGGAGCTGTTTTTT. This chain uses TRBV5-4 with TRBJ2-2; D remains unclear. The germline V gene has CDR1 SGHNT and CDR2 YYREEE (reference sequence). V shed 4 bases and J shed 7 bases, with 8 bases lying between them. This CDR3 is 12 amino acids long.

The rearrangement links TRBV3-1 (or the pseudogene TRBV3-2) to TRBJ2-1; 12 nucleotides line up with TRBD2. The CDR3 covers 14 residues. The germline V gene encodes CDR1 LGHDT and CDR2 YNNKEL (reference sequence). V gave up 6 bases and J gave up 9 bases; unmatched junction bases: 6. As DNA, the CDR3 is TGTGCCAGCAGACTAGCGGGAGGACAAACTGAGCAGTTCTTC. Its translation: CASRLAGGQTEQFF.

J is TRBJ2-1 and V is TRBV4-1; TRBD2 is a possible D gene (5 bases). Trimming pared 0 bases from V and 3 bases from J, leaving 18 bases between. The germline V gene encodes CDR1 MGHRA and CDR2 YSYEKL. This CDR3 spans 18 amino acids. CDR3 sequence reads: CASSQDFYRSGVYNEQFF. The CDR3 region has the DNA TGCGCCAGCAGCCAAGATTTTTATAGAAGCGGTGTCTACAATGAGCAGTTCTTC.

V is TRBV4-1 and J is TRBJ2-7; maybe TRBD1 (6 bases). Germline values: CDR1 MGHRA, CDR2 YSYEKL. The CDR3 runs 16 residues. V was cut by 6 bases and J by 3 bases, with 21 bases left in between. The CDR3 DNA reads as TGCGCCAGCAGTGACCCTTCAGGGGACCCTTTCTACGAGCAGTACTTC. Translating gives CASSDPSGDPFYEQYF.

CDR3 in DNA: TGTGCCAGCAGGTCGGGGACAGACGGAACCGGGGAGCTGTTTTTT. Its protein product is CASRSGTDGTGELFF. This sequence joins TRBV7-9 and TRBJ2-2; 7 nucleotides match TRBD1. The CDR3 extends over 15 amino acids. The trim removed 6 bases at V and 5 bases at J, leaving 9 bases unmatched. From germline, CDR1 is SEHNR and CDR2 FQNEAQ (reference sequence).

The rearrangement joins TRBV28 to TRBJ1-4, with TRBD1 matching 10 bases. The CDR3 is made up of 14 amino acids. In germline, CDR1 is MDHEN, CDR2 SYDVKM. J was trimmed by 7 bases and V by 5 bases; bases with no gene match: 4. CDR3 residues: CASSRQGAFEKLFF. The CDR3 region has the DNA TGTGCCAGCAGTAGACAGGGGGCTTTTGAAAAACTGTTTTTT.

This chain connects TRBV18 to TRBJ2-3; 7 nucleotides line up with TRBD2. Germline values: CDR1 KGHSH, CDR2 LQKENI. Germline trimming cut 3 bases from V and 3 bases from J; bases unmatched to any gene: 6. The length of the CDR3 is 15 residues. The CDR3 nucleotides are TGTGCCAGCTCACCGAACGGACTAGGTACAGATACGCAGTATTTT. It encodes CASSPNGLGTDTQYF.

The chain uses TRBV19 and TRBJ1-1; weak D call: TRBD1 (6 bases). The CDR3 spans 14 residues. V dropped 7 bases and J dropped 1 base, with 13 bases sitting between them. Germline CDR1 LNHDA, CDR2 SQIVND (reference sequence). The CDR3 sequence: CASIPGQRNTEAFF. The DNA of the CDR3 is TGTGCCAGTATTCCCGGACAGAGGAACACTGAAGCTTTCTTT.

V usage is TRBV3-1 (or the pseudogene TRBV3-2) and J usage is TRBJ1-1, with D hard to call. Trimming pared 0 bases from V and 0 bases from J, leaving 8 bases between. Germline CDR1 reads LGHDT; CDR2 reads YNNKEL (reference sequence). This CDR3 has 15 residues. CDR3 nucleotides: TGTGCCAGCAGCCAAGACATCAGAATGAACACTGAAGCTTTCTTT. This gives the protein CASSQDIRMNTEAFF.

The CDR3 spells CATLGLSSSGNTIYF. The CDR3 DNA is TGTGCCACTCTCGGACTTTCGAGCTCTGGAAACACCATATATTTT. V and J are TRBV15 and TRBJ1-3; the D is unclear. The CDR3 sequence is 15 residues long. Germline-derived CDR1 and CDR2 are LNHNV and YYDKDF (reference sequence). V lost 9 bases and J 0 bases, leaving 15 bases between the germline ends.

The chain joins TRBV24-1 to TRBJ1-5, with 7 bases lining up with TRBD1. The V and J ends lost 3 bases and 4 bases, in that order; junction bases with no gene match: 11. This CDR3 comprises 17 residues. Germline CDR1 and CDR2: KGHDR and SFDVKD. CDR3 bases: TGTGCCACCAGTGATCGTACCGGGACAGCGTTTAATCAGCCCCAGCATTTT. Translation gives CATSDRTGTAFNQPQHF.

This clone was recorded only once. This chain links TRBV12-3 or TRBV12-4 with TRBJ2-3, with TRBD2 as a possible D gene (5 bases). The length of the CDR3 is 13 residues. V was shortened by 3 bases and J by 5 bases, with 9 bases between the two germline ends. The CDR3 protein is CASSFVAGDTQYF. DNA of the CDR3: TGTGCCAGCAGTTTCGTCGCGGGAGATACGCAGTATTTT.

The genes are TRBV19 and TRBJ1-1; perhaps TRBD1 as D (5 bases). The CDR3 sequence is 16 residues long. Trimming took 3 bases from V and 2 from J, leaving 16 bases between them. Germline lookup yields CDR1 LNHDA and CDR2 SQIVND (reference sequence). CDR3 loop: CASSIPRWGPNTEAFF. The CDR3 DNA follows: TGTGCCAGTAGTATTCCCAGGTGGGGCCCCAACACTGAAGCTTTCTTT.